Listed here are 5 T cell receptor beta chains from one sample, sequenced in a study of blood T cell repertoires in COVID-19. Only in-frame clones appear in the TCRdb table, and some are missing; sequencing was by immunoSEQ multiplex PCR. The table has under 300,000 clones, around 90% seen once. Sequenced sample: PBMCs or T cells enriched from blood (not recorded which). The receptors originated from a woman in her fifties or sixties in a cohort exposed to, infected with or recovered from COVID-19 (not recorded which).

In regard to this clone: The identical CDR3 is also encoded by other nucleotide sequences in the sample. J is TRBJ1-5 and V is TRBV6-5; 7 bases are a match to TRBD1. J was trimmed by 0 bases and V by 5 bases; bases with no gene match: 4. The CDR3 has 15 amino acids. Germline V gene sequence: CDR1 MNHEY, CDR2 SVGAGI. Here the CDR3 reads CASSPDRVSNQPQHF. In DNA form, the CDR3 reads TGTGCCAGCAGTCCCGACAGGGTTAGCAATCAGCCCCAGCATTTT.

The genes are TRBV19 and TRBJ2-1; no clear D gene. With 5 bases removed from V and 4 bases from J, the gap between germline ends came to 9 bases. The CDR3 spans 13 residues. Germline CDR1 LNHDA, CDR2 SQIVND (reference sequence). CDR3 protein: CASSPHGYNEQFF. The DNA for the CDR3 is TGTGCCAGTAGTCCCCACGGGTACAATGAGCAGTTCTTC.

This sequence joins TRBV10-3 and TRBJ2-6; the D gene is possibly TRBD1 (5 bases). The germline V gene has CDR1 ENHRY and CDR2 SYGVKD. V lost 10 bases and J 2 bases, leaving 12 bases between the germline ends. The CDR3 spans 14 residues. The CDR3 coding sequence is TGTGCCACCGAACCAGGGACTGGGGCCAACGTCCTGACTTTC. Its translation: CATEPGTGANVLTF.

The chain employs TRBV5-4 and TRBJ1-1; a possible D gene is TRBD1 (5 bases). Per the germline V gene, CDR1 is SGHNT and CDR2 is YYREEE (reference sequence). The V end was cut by 4 bases, the J end by 4 bases, with 17 bases between. This CDR3 region has 15 residues. The CDR3: CASSAGGVETTEAFF. DNA of the CDR3: TGTGCCAGCAGCGCCGGGGGGGTAGAAACCACTGAAGCTTTCTTT.

This rearrangement joins TRBV3-1 (or the pseudogene TRBV3-2) to TRBJ2-2; TRBD1 matches at 7 bases. The germline gives CDR1 LGHDT, CDR2 YNNKEL (reference sequence). This CDR3 contains 14 residues. The J segment lost 2 bases and the V segment lost 5 bases, leaving 2 bases of the junction unmatched. CDR3 protein: CASSWTGNTGELFF. CDR3 DNA: TGTGCCAGCAGCTGGACAGGAAACACCGGGGAGCTGTTTTTT.